This entry lists 9 T cell receptor beta chains sequenced from one sample in a study of resident and recirculating memory T cells in vitiligo (dated by TCRdb to 2016 to 2018). The library came from the immunoSEQ multiplex PCR assay. The table was pulled from immuneACCESS by TCRdb, which kept in-frame rearrangements only. Such tables lose some clones; where checked, under half of the loss comes from unresolved V genes, and the rest has no known cause. Within this sample are 40,000 to 45,000 clones, with 80% to 95% of them counted one time only. The ten biggest clones cover 4.5% to 5% of the sample. Material for sequencing was blood. The receptors stem from a male donor with vitiligo.

This chain links TRBV4-2 with TRBJ2-5; 14 positions match TRBD2. J lost 1 base, V lost 4 bases, and 5 bases had no gene match. Per germline, CDR1 LGHNA and CDR2 YNFKEQ. The CDR3 length is 17 residues. The CDR3 reads CASSLRTSGGTQETQYF. The CDR3, as DNA: TGTGCCAGCAGCCTCCGGACTAGCGGGGGGACCCAAGAGACCCAGTACTTC.

This clone was observed once. The chain recombines TRBV9 with TRBJ2-7; D perhaps matches TRBD1 (6 bases). The length of the CDR3 is 14 residues. Germline V gives CDR1 SGDLS, CDR2 YYNGEE. The V gene lost 5 bases and the J gene lost 6 bases, with 18 bases spanning the gap. This CDR3 reads CASSTGTPVAEQYF. The CDR3 coding sequence is TGTGCCAGCAGTACTGGGACACCCGTTGCCGAGCAGTACTTC.

The chain couples TRBV9 to TRBJ1-1, with 10 bases identical to TRBD1. CDR3 length: 13 residues. Per the germline V gene, CDR1 is SGDLS and CDR2 is YYNGEE. The junction had 0 bases not matched to a gene; V was cut back by 3 bases and J by 4 bases. Here the CDR3 reads CASSGQGATEAFF. CDR3 nucleotides: TGTGCCAGCAGCGGACAGGGGGCCACTGAAGCTTTCTTT. Full variable domain (missing parts from reference TRBV9 and TRBJ1-1): DSGVTQTPKHLITATGQRVTLRCSPRSGDLSVYWYQQSLDQGLQFLIQYYNGEERAKGNILERFSAQQFPDLHSELNLSSLELGDSALYFCASSGQGATEAFFGQGTRLTVV.

V gene TRBV28 combines with J gene TRBJ1-4; D not certain. The germline V gene encodes CDR1 MDHEN and CDR2 SYDVKM. The CDR3 sequence is 12 residues long. V was trimmed by 7 bases and J by 7 bases, leaving 10 bases between them. The CDR3 spells CASKSALEKLFF. Here the CDR3 DNA reads TGTGCCAGCAAGAGTGCCCTTGAAAAACTGTTTTTT.

The J gene is TRBJ2-5, the V gene TRBV29-1; D might be TRBD2 (7 bases). The V gene's germline CDR1 is SQVTM and CDR2 ANQGSEA. The CDR3 totals 14 residues. Trimming pared 5 bases from V and 5 bases from J, leaving 18 bases between. CDR3 region: CSVSRGGLSETQYF. CDR3 sequence (DNA): TGCAGCGTTTCGAGGGGGGGCCTCTCGGAGACCCAGTACTTC.

The CDR3 nucleotides are TGTGCCAGCAGCGTGGGGGCCCTCCTGCCCATAAACTATGGCTACACCTTC. Amino acids: CASSVGALLPINYGYTF. V gene TRBV9 combines with J gene TRBJ1-2; TRBD1 might be the D (6 bases). Germline V lookup: CDR1 SGDLS, CDR2 YYNGEE. The V gene lost 2 bases and the J gene lost 2 bases, with 19 bases spanning the gap. The CDR3 runs to 17 residues.

The rearrangement uses TRBV6-5 and TRBJ2-7, with D unclear. Germline V CDR1 and CDR2: MNHEY, SVGAGI. The V gene lost 6 bases and the J gene lost 5 bases, with 11 bases spanning the gap. This CDR3 region has 12 residues. The CDR3 protein is CASRGLNDEQYF. The CDR3 coding sequence is TGTGCCAGCAGGGGCCTGAACGACGAGCAGTACTTC.

The V and J genes are TRBV11-3 and TRBJ2-1, with D tentatively TRBD1 (5 bases). Germline CDR1 SGHNT, CDR2 YENEEA. The CDR3 is 13 residues long. Between the trimmed V and J ends, which lost 5 bases and 9 bases, there was a span of 14 bases. The CDR3 sequence: CASSPDSLGEQFF. The CDR3 DNA reads TGTGCCAGCAGCCCCGACAGCCTAGGTGAGCAGTTCTTC.

The chain's CDR3 is CASEKVYGLAGAKTQYF. DNA of the CDR3: TGTGCCAGCGAAAAAGTATACGGGCTAGCGGGGGCGAAGACCCAGTACTTC. The gene calls are TRBV11-2 and TRBJ2-5, with 10 bases identical to TRBD2. The CDR3 consists of 17 residues. After removal of 8 bases from V and 6 bases from J, the junction contained 18 bases not matched to a gene. Germline V CDR1 and CDR2: SGHAT, FQNNGV. Complete variable domain (other parts from reference TRBV11-2 and TRBJ2-5): EAGVAQSPRYKIIEKRQSVAFWCNPISGHATLYWYQQILGQGPKLLIQFQNNGVVDDSQLPKDRFSAERLKGVDSTLKIQPAKLEDSAVYLCASEKVYGLAGAKTQYFGPGTRLLVL.